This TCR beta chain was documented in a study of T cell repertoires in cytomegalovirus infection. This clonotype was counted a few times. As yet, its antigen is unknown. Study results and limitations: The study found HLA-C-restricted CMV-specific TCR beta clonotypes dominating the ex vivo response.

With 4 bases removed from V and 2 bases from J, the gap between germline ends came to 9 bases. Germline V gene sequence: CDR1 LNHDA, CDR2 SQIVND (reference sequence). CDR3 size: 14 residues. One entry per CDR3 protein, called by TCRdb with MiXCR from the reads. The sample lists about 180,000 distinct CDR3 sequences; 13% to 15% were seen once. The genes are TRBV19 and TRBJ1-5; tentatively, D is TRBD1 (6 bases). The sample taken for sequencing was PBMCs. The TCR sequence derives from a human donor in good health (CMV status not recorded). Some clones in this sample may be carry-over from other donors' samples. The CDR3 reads CASSTQGGNQPQHF. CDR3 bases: TGTGCCAGTAGTACACAGGGAGGCAATCAGCCCCAGCATTTT. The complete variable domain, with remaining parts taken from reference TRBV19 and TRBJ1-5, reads DGGITQSPKYLFRKEGQNVTLSCEQNLNHDAMYWYRQDPGQGLRLIYYSQIVNDFQKGDIAEGYSVSREKKESFPLTVTSAQKNPTAFYLCASSTQGGNQPQHFGDGTRLSIL.